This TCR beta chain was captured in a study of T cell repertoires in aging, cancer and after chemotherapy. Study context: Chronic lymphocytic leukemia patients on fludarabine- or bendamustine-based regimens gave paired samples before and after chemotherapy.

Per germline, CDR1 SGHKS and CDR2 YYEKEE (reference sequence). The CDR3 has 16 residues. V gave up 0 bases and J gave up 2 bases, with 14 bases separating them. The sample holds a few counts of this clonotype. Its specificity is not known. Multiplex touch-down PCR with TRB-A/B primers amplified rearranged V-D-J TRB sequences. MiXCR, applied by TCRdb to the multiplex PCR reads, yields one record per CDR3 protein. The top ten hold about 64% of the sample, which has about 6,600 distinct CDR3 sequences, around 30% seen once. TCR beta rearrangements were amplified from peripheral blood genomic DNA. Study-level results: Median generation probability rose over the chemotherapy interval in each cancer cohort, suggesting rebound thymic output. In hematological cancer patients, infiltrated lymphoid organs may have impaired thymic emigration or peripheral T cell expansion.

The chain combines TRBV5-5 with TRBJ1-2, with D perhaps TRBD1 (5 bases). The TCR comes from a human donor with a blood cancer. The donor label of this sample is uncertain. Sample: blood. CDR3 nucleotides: TGTGCCAGCAGCTTGGGGAACAGGCAACTAAACTATGGCTACACCTTC. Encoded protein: CASSLGNRQLNYGYTF.